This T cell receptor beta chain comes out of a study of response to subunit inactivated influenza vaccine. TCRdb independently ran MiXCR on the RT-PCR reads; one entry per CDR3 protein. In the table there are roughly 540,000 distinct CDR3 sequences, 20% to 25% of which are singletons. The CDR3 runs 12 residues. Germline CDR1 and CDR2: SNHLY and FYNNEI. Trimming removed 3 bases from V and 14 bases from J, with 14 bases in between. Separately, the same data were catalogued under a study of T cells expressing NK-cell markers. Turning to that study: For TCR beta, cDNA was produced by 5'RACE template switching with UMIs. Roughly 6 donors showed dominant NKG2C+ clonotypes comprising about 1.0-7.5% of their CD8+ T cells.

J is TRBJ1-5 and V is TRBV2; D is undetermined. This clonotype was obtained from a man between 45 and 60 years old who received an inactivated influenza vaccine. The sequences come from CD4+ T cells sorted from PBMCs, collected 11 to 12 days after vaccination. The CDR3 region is CASSEVNEEEHF. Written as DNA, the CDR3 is TGTGCCAGCAGTGAGGTCAACGAAGAGGAGCATTTT.